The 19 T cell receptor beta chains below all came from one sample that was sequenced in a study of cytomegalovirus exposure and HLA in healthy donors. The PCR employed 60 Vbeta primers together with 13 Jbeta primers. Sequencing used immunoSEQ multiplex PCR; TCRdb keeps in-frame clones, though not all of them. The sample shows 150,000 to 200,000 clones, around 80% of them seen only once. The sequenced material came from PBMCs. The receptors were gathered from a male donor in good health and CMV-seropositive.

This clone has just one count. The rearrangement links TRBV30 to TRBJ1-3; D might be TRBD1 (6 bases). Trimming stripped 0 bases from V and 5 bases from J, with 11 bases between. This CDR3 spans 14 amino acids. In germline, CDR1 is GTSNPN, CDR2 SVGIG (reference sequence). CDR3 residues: CAWSVEGGRNTIYF. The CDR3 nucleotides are TGTGCCTGGAGTGTAGAAGGGGGACGAAACACCATATATTTT.

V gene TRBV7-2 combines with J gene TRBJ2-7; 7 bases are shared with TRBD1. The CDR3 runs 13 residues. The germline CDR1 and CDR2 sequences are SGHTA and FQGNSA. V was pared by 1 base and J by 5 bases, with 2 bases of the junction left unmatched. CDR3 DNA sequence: TGTGCCAGCAGCTTAGACAGGGGCGACGAGCAGTACTTC. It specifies CASSLDRGDEQYF.

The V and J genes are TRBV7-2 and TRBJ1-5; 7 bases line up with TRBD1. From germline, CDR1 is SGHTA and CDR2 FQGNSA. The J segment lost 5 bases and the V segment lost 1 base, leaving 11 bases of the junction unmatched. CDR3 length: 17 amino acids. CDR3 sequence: CASSLDRGTGRHQPQHF. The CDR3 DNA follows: TGTGCCAGCAGCTTAGACAGGGGTACAGGGAGGCATCAGCCCCAGCATTTT.

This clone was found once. The CDR3 spells CASSRSGTGVSEQYF. CDR3 DNA: TGTGCCAGCAGTAGATCCGGGACTGGCGTCTCCGAGCAGTACTTC. The chain carries TRBV25-1 and TRBJ2-7; D is perhaps TRBD2 (6 bases). V lost 5 bases and J 6 bases, leaving 20 bases between the germline ends. In germline, CDR1 is MGHDK, CDR2 SYGVNS. The CDR3 loop spans 15 amino acids.

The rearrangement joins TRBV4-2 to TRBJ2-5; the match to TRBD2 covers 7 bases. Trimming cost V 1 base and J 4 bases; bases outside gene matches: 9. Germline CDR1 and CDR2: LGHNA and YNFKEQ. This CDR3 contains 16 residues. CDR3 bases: TGTGCCAGCAGCCAAGCGGGGGGTGGGCGTCGAGAGACCCAGTACTTC. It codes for CASSQAGGGRRETQYF.

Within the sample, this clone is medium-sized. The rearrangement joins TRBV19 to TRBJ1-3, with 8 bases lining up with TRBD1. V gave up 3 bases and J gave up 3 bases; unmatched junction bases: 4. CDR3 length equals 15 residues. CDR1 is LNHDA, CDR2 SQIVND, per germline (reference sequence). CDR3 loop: CASSILRGLGNTIYF. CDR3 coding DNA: TGTGCCAGTAGTATCCTCAGGGGGCTTGGAAACACCATATATTTT.

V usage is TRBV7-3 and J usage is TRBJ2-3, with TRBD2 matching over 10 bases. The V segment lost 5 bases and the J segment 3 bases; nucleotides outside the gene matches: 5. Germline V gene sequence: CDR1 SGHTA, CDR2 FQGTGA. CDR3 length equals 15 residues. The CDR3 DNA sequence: TGTGCCAGCAGCCCGGGACTAGCGCGAACAGATACGCAGTATTTT. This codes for CASSPGLARTDTQYF.

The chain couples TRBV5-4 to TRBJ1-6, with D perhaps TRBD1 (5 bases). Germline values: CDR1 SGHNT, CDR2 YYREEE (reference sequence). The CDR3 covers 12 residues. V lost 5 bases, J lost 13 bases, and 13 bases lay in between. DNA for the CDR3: TGTGCCAGCAGTACTCCAGGGTTTCCCCTCCACTTT. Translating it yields CASSTPGFPLHF.

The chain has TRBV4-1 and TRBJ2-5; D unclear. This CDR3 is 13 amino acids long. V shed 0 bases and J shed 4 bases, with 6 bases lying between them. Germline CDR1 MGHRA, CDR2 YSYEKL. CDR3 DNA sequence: TGCGCCAGCAGCCAAGAGTCCAGAGAGACCCAGTACTTC. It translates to CASSQESRETQYF.

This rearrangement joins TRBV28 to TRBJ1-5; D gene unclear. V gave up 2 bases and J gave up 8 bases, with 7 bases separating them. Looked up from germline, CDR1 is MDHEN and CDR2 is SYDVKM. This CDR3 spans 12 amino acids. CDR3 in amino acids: CASSLPGKPQHF. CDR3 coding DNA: TGTGCCAGCAGTTTACCGGGGAAGCCCCAGCATTTT.

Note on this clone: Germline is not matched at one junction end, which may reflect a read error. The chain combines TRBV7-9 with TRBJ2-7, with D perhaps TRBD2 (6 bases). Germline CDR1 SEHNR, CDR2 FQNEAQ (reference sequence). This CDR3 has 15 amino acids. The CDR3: CSSSSKWRDLYEQYF. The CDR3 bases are TGTTCCAGCAGCTCCAAGTGGCGGGACCTCTACGAGCAGTACTTC.

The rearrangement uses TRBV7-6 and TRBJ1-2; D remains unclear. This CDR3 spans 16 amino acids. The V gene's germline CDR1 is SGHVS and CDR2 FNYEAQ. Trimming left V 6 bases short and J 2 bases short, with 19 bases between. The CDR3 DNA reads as TGTGCCAGCAGTTCTCTTATTGGCAAATTAAACTATGGCTACACCTTC. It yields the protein CASSSLIGKLNYGYTF.

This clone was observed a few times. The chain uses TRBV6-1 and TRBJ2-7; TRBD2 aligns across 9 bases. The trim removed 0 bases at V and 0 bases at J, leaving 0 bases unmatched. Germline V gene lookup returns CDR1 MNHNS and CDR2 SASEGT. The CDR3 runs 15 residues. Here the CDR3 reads CASSEATSGSYEQYF. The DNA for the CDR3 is TGTGCCAGCAGTGAAGCGACTAGCGGCTCCTACGAGCAGTACTTC.

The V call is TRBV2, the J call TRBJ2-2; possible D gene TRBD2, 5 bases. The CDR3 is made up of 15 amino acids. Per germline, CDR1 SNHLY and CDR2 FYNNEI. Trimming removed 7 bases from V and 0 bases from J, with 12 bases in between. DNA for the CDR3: TGTGCCAGCACCGAGGAGGTGACGAACACCGGGGAGCTGTTTTTT. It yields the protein CASTEEVTNTGELFF.

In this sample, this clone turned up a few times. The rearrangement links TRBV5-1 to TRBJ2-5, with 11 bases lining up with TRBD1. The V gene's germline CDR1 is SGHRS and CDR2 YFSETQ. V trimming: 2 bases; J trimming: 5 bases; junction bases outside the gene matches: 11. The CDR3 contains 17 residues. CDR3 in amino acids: CASSFGGQGARRETQYF. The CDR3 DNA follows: TGCGCCAGCAGCTTCGGCGGACAGGGGGCTCGGCGGGAGACCCAGTACTTC.

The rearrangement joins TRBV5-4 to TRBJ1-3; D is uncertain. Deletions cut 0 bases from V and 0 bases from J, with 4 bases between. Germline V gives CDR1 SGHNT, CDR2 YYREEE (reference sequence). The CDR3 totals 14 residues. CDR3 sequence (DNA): TGTGCCAGCAGCTTGGACGGCTCTGGAAACACCATATATTTT. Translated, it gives CASSLDGSGNTIYF.

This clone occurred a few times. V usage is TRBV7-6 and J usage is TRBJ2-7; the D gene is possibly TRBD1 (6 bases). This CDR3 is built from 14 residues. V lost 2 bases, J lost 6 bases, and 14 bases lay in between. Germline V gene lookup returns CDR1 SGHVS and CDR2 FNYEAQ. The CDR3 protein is CASSLTAQGTEQYF. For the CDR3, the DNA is TGTGCCAGCAGCTTAACGGCACAGGGAACCGAGCAGTACTTC. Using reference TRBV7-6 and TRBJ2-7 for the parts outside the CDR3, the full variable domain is GAGVSQSPRYKVTKRGQDVALRCDPISGHVSLYWYRQALGQGPEFLTYFNYEAQQDKSGLPNDRFSAERPEGSISTLTIQRTEQRDSAMYRCASSLTAQGTEQYFGPGTRLTVT.

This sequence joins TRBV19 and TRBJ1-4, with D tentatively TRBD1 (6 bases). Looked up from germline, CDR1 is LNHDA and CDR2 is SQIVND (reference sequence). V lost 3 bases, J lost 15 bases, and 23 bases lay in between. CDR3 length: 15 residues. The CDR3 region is CASSIRDTAGRRVFF. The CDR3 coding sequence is TGTGCCAGTAGTATTCGGGACACCGCCGGGAGGAGGGTGTTTTTT.

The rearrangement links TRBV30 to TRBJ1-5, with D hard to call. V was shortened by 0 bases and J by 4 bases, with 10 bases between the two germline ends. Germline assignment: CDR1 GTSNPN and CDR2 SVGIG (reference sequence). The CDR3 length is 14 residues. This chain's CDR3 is CAWSVLQANQPQHF. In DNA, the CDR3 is TGTGCCTGGAGTGTACTGCAGGCAAATCAGCCCCAGCATTTT. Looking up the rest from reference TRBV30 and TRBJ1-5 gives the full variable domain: SQTIHQWPATLVQPVGSPLSLECTVEGTSNPNLYWYRQAAGRGLQLLFYSVGIGQISSEVPQNLSASRPQDRQFILSSKKLLLSDSGFYLCAWSVLQANQPQHFGDGTRLSIL.